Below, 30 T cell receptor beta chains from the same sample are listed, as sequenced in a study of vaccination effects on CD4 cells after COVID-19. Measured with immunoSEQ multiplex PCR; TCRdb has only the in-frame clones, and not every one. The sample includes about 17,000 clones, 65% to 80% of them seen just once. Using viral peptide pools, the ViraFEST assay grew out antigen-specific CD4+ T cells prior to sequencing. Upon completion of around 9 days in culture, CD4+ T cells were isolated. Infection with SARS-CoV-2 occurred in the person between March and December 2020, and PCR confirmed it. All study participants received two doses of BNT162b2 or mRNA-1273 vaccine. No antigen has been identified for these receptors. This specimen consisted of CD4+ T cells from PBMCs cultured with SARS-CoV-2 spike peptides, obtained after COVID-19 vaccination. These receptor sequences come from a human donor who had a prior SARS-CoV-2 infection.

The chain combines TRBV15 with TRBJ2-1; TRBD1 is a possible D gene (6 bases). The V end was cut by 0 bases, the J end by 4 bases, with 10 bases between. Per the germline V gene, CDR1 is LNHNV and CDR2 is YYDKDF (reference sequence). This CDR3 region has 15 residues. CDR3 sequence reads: CATSREGRGYNEQFF. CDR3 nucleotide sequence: TGTGCCACCAGCAGAGAAGGCAGGGGTTACAATGAGCAGTTCTTC. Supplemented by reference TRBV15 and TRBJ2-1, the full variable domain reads DAMVIQNPRYQVTQFGKPVTLSCSQTLNHNVMYWYQQKSSQAPKLLFHYYDKDFNNEADTPDNFQSRRPNTSFCFLDIRSPGLGDTAMYLCATSREGRGYNEQFFGPGTRLTVL.

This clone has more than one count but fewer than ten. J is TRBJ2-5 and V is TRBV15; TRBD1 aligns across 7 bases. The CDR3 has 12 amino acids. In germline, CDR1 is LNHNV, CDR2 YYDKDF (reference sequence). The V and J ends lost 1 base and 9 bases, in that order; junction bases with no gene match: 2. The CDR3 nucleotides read TGTGCCACCAGCAGAGTAGGGGGCCCCCAGTACTTC. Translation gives CATSRVGGPQYF.

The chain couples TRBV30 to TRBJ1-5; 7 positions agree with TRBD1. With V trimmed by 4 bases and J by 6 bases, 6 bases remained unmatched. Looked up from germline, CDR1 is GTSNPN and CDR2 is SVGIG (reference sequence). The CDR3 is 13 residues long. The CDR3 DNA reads TGTGCCTGGACTGACAGGGATGGTCAGCCCCAGCATTTT. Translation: CAWTDRDGQPQHF.

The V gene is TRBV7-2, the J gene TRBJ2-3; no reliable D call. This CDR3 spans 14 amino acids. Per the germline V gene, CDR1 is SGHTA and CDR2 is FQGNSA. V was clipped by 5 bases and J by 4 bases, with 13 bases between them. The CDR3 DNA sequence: TGTGCCAGCAGCAGTATAGCTGCCTCAGATACGCAGTATTTT. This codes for CASSSIAASDTQYF.

The CDR3 is CASSPGQGRASPLHF. The CDR3 DNA reads TGTGCCAGCAGCCCTGGACAGGGTCGGGCTTCACCCCTCCACTTT. The chain combines TRBV7-2 with TRBJ1-6; 8 bases line up with TRBD1. The germline V gene encodes CDR1 SGHTA and CDR2 FQGNSA. The junction had 9 bases not matched to a gene; V was cut back by 5 bases and J by 9 bases. This CDR3 is built from 15 residues.

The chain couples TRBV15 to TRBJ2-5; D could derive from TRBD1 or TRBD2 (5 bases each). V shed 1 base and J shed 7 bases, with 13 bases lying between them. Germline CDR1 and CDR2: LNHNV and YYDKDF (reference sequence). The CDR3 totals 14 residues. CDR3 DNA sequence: TGTGCCACCAGCAGAGCTAACCGGGGCGGGACCCAGTACTTC. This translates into CATSRANRGGTQYF.

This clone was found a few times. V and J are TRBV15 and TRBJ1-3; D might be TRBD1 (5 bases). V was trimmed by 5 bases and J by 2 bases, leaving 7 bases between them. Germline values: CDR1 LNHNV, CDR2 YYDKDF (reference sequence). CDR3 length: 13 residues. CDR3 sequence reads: CATSGTTGNTIYF. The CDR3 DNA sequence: TGTGCCACCAGCGGGACGACTGGAAACACCATATATTTT.

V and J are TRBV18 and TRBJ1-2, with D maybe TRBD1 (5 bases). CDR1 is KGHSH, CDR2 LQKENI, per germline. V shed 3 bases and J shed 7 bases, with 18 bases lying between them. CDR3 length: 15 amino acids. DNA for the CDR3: TGTGCCAGCTCACCCTCTCCCGGGGGATTAAGTGGCTACACCTTC. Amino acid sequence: CASSPSPGGLSGYTF.

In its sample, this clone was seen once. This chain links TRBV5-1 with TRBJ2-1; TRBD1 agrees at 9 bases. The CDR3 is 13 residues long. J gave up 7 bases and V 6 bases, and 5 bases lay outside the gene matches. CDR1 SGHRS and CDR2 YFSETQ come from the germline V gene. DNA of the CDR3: TGCGCCAGCACCGGACAGGGGCGGAATGAGCAGTTCTTC. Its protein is CASTGQGRNEQFF.

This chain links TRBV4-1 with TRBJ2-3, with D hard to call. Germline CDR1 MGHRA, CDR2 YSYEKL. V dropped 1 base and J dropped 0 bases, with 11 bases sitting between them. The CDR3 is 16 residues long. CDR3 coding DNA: TGCGCCAGCAGCCAAGTGGAAATCGGAAGCACAGATACGCAGTATTTT. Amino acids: CASSQVEIGSTDTQYF.

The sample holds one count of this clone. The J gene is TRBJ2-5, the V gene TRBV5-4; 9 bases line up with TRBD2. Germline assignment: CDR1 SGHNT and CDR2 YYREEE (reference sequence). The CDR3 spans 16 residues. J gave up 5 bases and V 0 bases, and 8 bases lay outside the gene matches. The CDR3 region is CASSLVGGGAGETQYF. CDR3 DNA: TGTGCCAGCAGCTTGGTTGGCGGGGGGGCGGGTGAGACCCAGTACTTC.

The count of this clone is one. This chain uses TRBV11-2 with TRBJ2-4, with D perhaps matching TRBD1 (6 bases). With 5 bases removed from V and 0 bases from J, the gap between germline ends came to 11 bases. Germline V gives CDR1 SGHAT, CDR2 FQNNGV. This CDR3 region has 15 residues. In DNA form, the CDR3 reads TGTGCCAGCAGCCCACTACAGGGAGCCAAAAACATTCAGTACTTC. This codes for CASSPLQGAKNIQYF. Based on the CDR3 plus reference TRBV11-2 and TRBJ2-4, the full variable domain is EAGVAQSPRYKIIEKRQSVAFWCNPISGHATLYWYQQILGQGPKLLIQFQNNGVVDDSQLPKDRFSAERLKGVDSTLKIQPAKLEDSAVYLCASSPLQGAKNIQYFGAGTRLSVL.

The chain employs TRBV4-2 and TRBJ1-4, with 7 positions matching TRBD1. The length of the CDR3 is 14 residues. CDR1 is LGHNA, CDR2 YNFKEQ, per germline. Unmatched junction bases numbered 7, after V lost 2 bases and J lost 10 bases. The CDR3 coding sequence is TGTGCCAGCAGCCAAATCCAGGGGGAGGGAAAACTGTTTTTT. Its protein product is CASSQIQGEGKLFF.

The CDR3 is CASSISQGNLYGYTF. Written as DNA, the CDR3 is TGCGCCAGCAGTATTAGTCAGGGGAACCTCTATGGCTACACCTTC. This rearrangement joins TRBV10-2 to TRBJ1-2, with D possibly being TRBD1 (6 bases). Germline CDR1 is WSHSY and CDR2 is SAAADI. The CDR3 length is 15 residues. The V end lost 5 bases, the J end lost 4 bases, and 17 bases lay between the germline ends.

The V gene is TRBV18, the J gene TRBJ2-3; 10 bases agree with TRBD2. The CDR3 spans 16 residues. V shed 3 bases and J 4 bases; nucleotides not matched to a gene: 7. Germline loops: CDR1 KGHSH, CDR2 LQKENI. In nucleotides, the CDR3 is TGTGCCAGCTCACCCAGGACTAGCGGATACGCAGATACGCAGTATTTT. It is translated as CASSPRTSGYADTQYF.

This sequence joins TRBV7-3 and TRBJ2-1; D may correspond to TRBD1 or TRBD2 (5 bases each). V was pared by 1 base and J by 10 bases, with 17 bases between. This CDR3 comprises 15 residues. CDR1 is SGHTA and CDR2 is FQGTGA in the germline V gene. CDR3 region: CASSLSGGQGREQFF. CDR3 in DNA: TGTGCCAGCAGCTTAAGCGGCGGGCAGGGCCGAGAGCAGTTCTTC.

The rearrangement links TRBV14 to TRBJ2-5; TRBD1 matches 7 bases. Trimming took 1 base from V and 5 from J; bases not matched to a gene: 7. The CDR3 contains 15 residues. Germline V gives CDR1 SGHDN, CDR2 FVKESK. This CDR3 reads CASSQGNLRGETQYF. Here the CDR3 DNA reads TGTGCCAGCAGCCAAGGCAACCTCAGGGGGGAGACCCAGTACTTC.

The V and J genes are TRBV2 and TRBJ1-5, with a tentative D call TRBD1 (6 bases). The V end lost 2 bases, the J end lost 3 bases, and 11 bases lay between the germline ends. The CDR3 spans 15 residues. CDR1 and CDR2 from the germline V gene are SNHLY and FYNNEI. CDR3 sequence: CASSELGGANQPQHF. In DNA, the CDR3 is TGTGCCAGCAGTGAACTGGGGGGCGCCAATCAGCCCCAGCATTTT.

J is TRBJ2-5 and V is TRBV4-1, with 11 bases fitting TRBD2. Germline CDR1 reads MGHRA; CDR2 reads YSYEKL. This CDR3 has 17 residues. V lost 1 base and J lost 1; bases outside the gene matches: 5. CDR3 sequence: CASSQGIAGGPQETQYF. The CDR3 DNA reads TGCGCCAGCAGCCAAGGAATAGCGGGGGGGCCCCAAGAGACCCAGTACTTC.

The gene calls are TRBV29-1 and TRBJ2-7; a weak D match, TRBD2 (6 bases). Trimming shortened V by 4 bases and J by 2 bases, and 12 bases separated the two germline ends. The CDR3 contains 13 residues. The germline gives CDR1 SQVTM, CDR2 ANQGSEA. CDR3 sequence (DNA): TGCAGCGTTGCTGGCGGGACCGCCTACGAGCAGTACTTC. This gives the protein CSVAGGTAYEQYF.

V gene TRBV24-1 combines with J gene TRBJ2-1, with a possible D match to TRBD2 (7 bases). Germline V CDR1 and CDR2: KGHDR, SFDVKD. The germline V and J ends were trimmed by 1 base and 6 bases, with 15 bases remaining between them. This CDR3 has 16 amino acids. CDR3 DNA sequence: TGTGCCACCAGTGATTTTGGGCCAGGGGAGGGCAATGAGCAGTTCTTC. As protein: CATSDFGPGEGNEQFF.

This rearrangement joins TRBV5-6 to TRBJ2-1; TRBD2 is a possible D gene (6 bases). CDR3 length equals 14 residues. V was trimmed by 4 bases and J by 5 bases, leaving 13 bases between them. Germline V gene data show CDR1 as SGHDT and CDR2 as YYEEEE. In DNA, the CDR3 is TGTGCCAGCAGCCAGGGACTGATTGACAATGAGCAGTTCTTC. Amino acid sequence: CASSQGLIDNEQFF.

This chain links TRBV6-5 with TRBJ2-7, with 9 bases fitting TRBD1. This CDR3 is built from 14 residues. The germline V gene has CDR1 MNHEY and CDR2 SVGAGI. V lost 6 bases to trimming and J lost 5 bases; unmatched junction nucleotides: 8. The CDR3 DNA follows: TGTGCCAGCAGCTGGGTACAGGGGGCTAACGAGCAGTACTTC. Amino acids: CASSWVQGANEQYF.

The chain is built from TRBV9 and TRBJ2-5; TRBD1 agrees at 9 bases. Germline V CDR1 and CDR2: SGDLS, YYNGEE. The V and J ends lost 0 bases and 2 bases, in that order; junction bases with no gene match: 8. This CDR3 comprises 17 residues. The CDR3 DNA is TGTGCCAGCAGCGTAGCGGGGGCCGGACAGGGGCAAGAGACCCAGTACTTC. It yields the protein CASSVAGAGQGQETQYF.

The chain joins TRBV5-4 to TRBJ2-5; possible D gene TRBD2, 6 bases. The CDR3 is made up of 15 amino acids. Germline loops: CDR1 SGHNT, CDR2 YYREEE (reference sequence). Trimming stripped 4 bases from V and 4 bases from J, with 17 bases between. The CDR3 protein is CASSRDSGTGETQYF. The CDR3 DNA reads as TGTGCCAGCAGCCGGGACTCCGGGACGGGAGAGACCCAGTACTTC.

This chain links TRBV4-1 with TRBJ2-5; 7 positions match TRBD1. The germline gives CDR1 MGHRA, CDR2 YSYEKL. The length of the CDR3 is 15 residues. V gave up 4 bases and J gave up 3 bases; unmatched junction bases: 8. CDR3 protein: CASSRAGQAEETQYF. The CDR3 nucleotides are TGCGCCAGCAGCCGAGCAGGACAGGCGGAAGAGACCCAGTACTTC.

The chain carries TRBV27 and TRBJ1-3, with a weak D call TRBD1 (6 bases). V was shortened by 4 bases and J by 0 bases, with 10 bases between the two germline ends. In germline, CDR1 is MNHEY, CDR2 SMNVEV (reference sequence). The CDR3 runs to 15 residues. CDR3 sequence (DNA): TGTGCCAGCAGTTCGAGGGGGAGCTCTGGAAACACCATATATTTT. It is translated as CASSSRGSSGNTIYF.

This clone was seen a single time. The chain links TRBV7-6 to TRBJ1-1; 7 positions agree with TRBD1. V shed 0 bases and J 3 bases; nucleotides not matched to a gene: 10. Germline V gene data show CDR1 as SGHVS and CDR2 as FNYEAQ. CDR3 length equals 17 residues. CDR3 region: CASSLAVPGGGHTEAFF. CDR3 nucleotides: TGTGCCAGCAGCTTAGCGGTGCCAGGGGGGGGTCACACTGAAGCTTTCTTT.

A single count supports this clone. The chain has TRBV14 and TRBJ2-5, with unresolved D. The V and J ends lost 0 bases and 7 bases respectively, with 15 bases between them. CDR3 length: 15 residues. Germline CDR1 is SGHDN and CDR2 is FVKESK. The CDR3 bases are TGTGCCAGCAGCCAAGATAGATGGCCCGTCGTGACCCAGTACTTC. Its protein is CASSQDRWPVVTQYF.

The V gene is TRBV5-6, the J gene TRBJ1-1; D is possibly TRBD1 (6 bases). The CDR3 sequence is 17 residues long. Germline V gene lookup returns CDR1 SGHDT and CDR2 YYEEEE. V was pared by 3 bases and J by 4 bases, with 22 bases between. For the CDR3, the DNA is TGTGCCAGCAGCTCGTTGGGGTTTCCGGGACAATCCACTGAAGCTTTCTTT. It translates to CASSSLGFPGQSTEAFF. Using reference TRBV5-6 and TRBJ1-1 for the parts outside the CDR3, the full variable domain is DAGVTQSPTHLIKTRGQQVTLRCSPKSGHDTVSWYQQALGQGPQFIFQYYEEEERQRGNFPDRFSGHQFPNYSSELNVNALLLGDSALYLCASSSLGFPGQSTEAFFGQGTRLTVV.